This T cell receptor (beta chain) was recorded in a study of T cell repertoires in cytomegalovirus infection. Study at large: The study used recently identified HLA-C-restricted and well-studied HLA-B-restricted CMV epitopes. Evidence of both CMV infection and a matching HLA type came from public TCR beta signatures.

TCRdb passed the reads through MiXCR, listing each CDR3 protein once. The sample holds approximately 49,000 distinct CDR3 sequences, 15% to 25% seen once. General study findings and limits: Predominance within the ex vivo response was attributable to HLA-C-restricted CMV-specific TCR beta clonotypes. Summed frequency of shared TCR beta families picked out CMV carriers who also had the relevant HLA.

The CDR3 has 17 residues. Per germline, CDR1 ENHRY and CDR2 SYGVKD. The germline V and J ends were trimmed by 0 bases and 0 bases, with 12 bases remaining between them. Concerning this clonotype: Its specificity is not known.

Material: CD8+ T cells from cultured PBMCs, obtained from culture after CMV antigen stimulation. This sequence was found in a human donor in good health (CMV status not recorded). Some clones in this sample may be carry-over from other donors' samples. J is TRBJ2-1 and V is TRBV10-3; D may correspond to TRBD1 or TRBD2 (7 bases each). This chain's CDR3 is CAISESQGGLSYNEQFF. The CDR3 region has the DNA TGTGCCATCAGTGAGTCGCAGGGGGGGCTCTCCTACAATGAGCAGTTCTTC.